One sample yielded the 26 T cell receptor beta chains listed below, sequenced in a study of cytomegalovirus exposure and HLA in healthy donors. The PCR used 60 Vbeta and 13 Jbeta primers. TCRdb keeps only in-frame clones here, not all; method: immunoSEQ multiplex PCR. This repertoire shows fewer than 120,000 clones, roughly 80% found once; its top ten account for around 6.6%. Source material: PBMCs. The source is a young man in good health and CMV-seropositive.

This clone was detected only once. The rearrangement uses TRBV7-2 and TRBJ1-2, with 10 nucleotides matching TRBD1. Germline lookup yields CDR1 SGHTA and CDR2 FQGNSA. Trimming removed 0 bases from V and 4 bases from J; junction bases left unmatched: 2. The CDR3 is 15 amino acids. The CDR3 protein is CASSLAGQGTYGYTF. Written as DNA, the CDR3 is TGTGCCAGCAGCTTAGCGGGACAGGGGACCTATGGCTACACCTTC.

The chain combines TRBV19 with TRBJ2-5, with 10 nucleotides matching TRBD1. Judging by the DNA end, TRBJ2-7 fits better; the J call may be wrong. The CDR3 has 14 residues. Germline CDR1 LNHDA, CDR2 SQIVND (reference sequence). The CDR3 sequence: CASRGQGDSYEQYF. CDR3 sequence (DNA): TGTGCCAGTAGAGGACAGGGGGACTCCTACGAGCAGTACTTC.

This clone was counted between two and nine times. Here the CDR3 reads CASSGVGPGHSYEQYF. CDR3 bases: TGTGCCAGCTCAGGTGTAGGACCGGGACACTCCTACGAGCAGTACTTC. The rearrangement joins TRBV18 to TRBJ2-7, with D perhaps matching TRBD1 (6 bases). This CDR3 contains 16 residues. V was trimmed by 5 bases and J by 0 bases, leaving 17 bases between them. Per the germline V gene, CDR1 is KGHSH and CDR2 is LQKENI.

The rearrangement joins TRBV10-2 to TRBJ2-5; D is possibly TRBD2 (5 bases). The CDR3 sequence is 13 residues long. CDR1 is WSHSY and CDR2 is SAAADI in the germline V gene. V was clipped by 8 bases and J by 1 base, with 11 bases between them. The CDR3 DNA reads TGCGCCAGCCGGGCTAGCCCCCAAGAGACCCAGTACTTC. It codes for CASRASPQETQYF.

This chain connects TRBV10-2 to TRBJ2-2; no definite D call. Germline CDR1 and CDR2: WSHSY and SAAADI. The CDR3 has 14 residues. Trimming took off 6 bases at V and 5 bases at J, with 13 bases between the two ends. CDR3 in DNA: TGCGCCAGCAGATCTCTTACAGTAACCGGGGAGCTGTTTTTT. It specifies CASRSLTVTGELFF.

The CDR3, as DNA: TGTGCCAGCAGCTTCAGCTACGAGCAGTACTTC. As protein: CASSFSYEQYF. The J gene is TRBJ2-7, the V gene TRBV11-3, with D hard to call. The CDR3 is made up of 11 amino acids. V was clipped by 3 bases and J by 3 bases, with 3 bases between them. Germline V gene data show CDR1 as SGHNT and CDR2 as YENEEA.

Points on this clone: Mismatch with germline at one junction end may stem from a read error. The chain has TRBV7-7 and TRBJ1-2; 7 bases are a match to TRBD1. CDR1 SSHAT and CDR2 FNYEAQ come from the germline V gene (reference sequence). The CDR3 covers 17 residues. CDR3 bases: TGTGCTAGCAGCCCGACCGAGGACAGGAAGAGGTTCTATGGCTACACCTTC. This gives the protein CASSPTEDRKRFYGYTF.

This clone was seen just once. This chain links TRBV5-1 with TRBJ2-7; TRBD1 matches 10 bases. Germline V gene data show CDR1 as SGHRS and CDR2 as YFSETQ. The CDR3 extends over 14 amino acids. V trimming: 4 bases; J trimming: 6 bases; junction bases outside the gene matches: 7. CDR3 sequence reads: CASSPGQGQVEQYF. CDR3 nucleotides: TGCGCCAGCAGCCCGGGACAGGGGCAGGTCGAGCAGTACTTC.

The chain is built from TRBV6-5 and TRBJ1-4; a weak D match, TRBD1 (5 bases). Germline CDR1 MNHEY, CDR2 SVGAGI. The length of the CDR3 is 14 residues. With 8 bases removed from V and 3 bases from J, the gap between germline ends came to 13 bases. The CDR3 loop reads CASGRDYSNEKLFF. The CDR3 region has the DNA TGTGCCAGCGGCAGGGATTATTCTAATGAAAAACTGTTTTTT.

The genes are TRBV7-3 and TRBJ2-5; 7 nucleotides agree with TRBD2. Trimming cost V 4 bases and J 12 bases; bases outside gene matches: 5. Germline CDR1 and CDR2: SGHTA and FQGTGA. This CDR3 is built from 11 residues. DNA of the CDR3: TGTGCCAGCAGCTCCCGGACTAGTGAGTACTTC. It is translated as CASSSRTSEYF.

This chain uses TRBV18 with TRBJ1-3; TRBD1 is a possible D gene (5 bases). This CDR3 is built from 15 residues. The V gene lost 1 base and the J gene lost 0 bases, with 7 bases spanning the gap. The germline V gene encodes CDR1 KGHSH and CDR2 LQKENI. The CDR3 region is CASSPRTGSGNTIYF. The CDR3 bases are TGTGCCAGCTCACCACGCACAGGCTCTGGAAACACCATATATTTT. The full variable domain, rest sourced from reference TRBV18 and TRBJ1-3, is NAGVMQNPRHLVRRRGQEARLRCSPMKGHSHVYWYRQLPEEGLKFMVYLQKENIIDESGMPKERFSAEFPKEGPSILRIQQVVRGDSAAYFCASSPRTGSGNTIYFGEGSWLTVV.

This CDR3 reads CASSETGTGVTEAFF. The DNA for the CDR3 is TGTGCCAGCAGTGAAACCGGGACAGGGGTCACTGAAGCTTTCTTT. The chain couples TRBV2 to TRBJ1-1; 10 bases line up with TRBD1. This CDR3 spans 15 amino acids. Germline V lookup: CDR1 SNHLY, CDR2 FYNNEI. Trimming took 2 bases from V and 4 from J; bases not matched to a gene: 4. The whole variable domain, filled in from reference TRBV2 and TRBJ1-1, reads EPEVTQTPSHQVTQMGQEVILRCVPISNHLYFYWYRQILGQKVEFLVSFYNNEISEKSEIFDDQFSVERPDGSNFTLKIRSTKLEDSAMYFCASSETGTGVTEAFFGQGTRLTVV.

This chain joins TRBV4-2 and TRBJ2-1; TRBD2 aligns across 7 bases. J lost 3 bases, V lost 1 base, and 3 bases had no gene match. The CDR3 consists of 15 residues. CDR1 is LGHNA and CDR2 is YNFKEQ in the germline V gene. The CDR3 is CASSQGLAVYNEQFF. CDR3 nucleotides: TGTGCCAGCAGCCAAGGCCTAGCGGTCTACAATGAGCAGTTCTTC.

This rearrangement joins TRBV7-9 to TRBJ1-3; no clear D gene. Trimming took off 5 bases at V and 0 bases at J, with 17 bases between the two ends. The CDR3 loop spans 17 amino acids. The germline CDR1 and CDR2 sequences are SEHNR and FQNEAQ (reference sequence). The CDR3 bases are TGTGCCAGCAGCCACCGGACGGGGATGAGCTCTGGAAACACCATATATTTT. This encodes CASSHRTGMSSGNTIYF. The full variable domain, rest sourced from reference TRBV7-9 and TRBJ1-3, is DTGVSQNPRHKITKRGQNVTFRCDPISEHNRLYWYRQTLGQGPEFLTYFQNEAQLEKSRLLSDRFSAERPKGSFSTLEIQRTEQGDSAMYLCASSHRTGMSSGNTIYFGEGSWLTVV.

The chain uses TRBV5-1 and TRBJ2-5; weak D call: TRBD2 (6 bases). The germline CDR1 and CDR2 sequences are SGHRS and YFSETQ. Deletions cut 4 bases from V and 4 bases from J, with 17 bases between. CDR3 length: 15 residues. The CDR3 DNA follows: TGCGCCAGCAGCCCGGGTCTTAACGGGGGAGAGACCCAGTACTTC. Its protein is CASSPGLNGGETQYF. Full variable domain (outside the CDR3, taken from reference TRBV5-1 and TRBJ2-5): KAGVTQTPRYLIKTRGQQVTLSCSPISGHRSVSWYQQTPGQGLQFLFEYFSETQRNKGNFPGRFSGRQFSNSRSEMNVSTLELGDSALYLCASSPGLNGGETQYFGPGTRLLVL.

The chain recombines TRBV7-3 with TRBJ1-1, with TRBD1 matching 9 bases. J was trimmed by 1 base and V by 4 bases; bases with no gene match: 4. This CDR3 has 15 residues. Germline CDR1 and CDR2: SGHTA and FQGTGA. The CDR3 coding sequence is TGTGCCAGCAGCTCGGGACAGGGAGCGAACACTGAAGCTTTCTTT. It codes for CASSSGQGANTEAFF.

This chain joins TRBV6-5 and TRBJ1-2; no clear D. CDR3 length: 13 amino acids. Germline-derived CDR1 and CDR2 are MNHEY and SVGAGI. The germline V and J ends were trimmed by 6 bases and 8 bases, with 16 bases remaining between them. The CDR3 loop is CASSATPLRGYTF. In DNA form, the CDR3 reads TGTGCCAGCAGCGCGACTCCACTTAGGGGCTACACCTTC.

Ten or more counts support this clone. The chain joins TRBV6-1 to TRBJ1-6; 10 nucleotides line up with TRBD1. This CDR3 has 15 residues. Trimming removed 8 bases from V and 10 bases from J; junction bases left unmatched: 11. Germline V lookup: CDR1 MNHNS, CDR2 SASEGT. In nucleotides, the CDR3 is TGTGCCAGCGCGCCGGGACAGGGGTCGGGGTCACCCCTCCACTTT. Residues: CASAPGQGSGSPLHF.

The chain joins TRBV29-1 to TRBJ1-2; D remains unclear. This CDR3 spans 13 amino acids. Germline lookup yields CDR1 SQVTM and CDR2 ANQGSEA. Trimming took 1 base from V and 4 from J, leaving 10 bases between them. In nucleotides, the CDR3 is TGCAGCGTTGAAGGCGCCGACTCCTATGGCTACACCTTC. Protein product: CSVEGADSYGYTF.

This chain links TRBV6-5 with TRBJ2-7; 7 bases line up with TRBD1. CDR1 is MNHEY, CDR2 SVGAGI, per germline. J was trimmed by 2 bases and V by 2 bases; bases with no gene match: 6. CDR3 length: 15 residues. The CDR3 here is CASSYTRDSPYEQYF. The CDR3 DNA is TGTGCCAGCAGTTACACCCGGGACAGCCCCTACGAGCAGTACTTC.

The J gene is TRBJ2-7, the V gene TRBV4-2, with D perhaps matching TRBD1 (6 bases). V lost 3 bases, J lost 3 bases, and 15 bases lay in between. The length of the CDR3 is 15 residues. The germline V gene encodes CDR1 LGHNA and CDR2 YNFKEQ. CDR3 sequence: CASSHDTGQSYEQYF. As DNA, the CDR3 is TGTGCCAGCAGCCACGATACCGGACAGAGCTACGAGCAGTACTTC.

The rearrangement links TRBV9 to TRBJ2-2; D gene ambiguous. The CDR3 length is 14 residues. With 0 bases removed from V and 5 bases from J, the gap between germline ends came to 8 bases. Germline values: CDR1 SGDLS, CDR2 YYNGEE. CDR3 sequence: CASSVGLSTGELFF. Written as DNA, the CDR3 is TGTGCCAGCAGCGTAGGTTTGAGTACCGGGGAGCTGTTTTTT.

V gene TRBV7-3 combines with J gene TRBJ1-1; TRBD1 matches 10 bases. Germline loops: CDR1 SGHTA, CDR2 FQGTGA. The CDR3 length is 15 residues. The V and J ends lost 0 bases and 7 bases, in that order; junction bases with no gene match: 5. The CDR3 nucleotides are TGTGCCAGCAGCTTAACCGGACAGGGGGTGGTTGAAGCTTTCTTT. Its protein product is CASSLTGQGVVEAFF. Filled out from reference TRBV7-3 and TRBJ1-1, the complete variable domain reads GAGVSQTPSNKVTEKGKYVELRCDPISGHTALYWYRQSLGQGPEFLIYFQGTGAADDSGLPNDRFFAVRPEGSVSTLKIQRTERGDSAVYLCASSLTGQGVVEAFFGQGTRLTVV.

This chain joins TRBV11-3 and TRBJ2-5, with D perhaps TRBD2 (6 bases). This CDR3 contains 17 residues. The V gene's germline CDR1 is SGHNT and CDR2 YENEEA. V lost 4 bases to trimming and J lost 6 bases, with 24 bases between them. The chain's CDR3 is CASSSPTGTSSLQTQYF. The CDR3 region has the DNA TGTGCCAGCAGCTCTCCGACCGGGACTTCATCCCTCCAGACCCAGTACTTC.

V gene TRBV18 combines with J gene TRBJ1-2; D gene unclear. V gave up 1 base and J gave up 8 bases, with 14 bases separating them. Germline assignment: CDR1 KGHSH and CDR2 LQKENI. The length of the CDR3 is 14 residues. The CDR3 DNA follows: TGTGCCAGCTCACCACGCGGGCAGGCGGAGGGCTACACCTTC. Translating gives CASSPRGQAEGYTF.

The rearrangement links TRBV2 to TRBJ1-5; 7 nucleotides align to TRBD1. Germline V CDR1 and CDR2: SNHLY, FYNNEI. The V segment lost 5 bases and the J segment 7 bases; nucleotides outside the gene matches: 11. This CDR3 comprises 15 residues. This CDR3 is CASSQDRVLVQPQHF. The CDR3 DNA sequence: TGTGCCAGCAGTCAAGACAGGGTGTTGGTGCAGCCCCAGCATTTT.